This T cell receptor beta chain was sequenced in a study of blood T cell repertoires in COVID-19. As for the study in general: The United States, Italy and Spain provided the acute and convalescent COVID-19 samples.

Trimming pared 5 bases from V and 0 bases from J, leaving 13 bases between. This CDR3 is built from 15 residues. The germline gives CDR1 SNHLY, CDR2 FYNNEI. The authors' processing: Amplifying reference gene primers gave estimates of nucleated cell counts. Profiled with immunoSEQ multiplex PCR; TCRdb holds only in-frame clones, not every one. Clone size and the V and J calls come from that table; the DNA yielded D and trimming. The sample records roughly 120,000 clones, around 80% being singletons. Sequencing was carried out using peripheral blood. The chain carries TRBV2 and TRBJ1-1, with D possibly TRBD1 on 5 matching bases. The TCR comes from a man in his 70s with acute or convalescent COVID-19. CDR3 DNA sequence: TGTGCCAGCAGTACCCGGGGGGGGTTGAACACTGAAGCTTTCTTT. This codes for CASSTRGGLNTEAFF. The full variable domain, with the rest looked up from reference TRBV2 and TRBJ1-1, is EPEVTQTPSHQVTQMGQEVILRCVPISNHLYFYWYRQILGQKVEFLVSFYNNEISEKSEIFDDQFSVERPDGSNFTLKIRSTKLEDSAMYFCASSTRGGLNTEAFFGQGTRLTVV.